The entry below describes one T cell receptor beta chain. These data belong to a study of blood T cell repertoires in COVID-19. Background on the study: Samples representing acute and convalescent COVID-19 were sourced from the United States, Italy and Spain.

Per the authors' pipeline: By means of reference gene primer amplification, nucleated cell counts were estimated. Assay used: immunoSEQ multiplex PCR; TCRdb lists only in-frame clones, some missing. V, J and clone size are those of that table, while D and trimming were read from the DNA. The data show roughly 300,000 clones, around 81% seen once. There are 16 residues in the CDR3. The ends were cut back, 0 bases at V and 0 bases at J, with 12 bases in the middle. Germline values: CDR1 SGDLS, CDR2 YYNGEE. Sequences were obtained from peripheral blood. The clonotype was recovered from a woman aged 60-75 years with active or convalescent COVID-19. The rearrangement links TRBV9 to TRBJ1-1, with D unclear. The CDR3 region is CASSVAGGPVNTEAFF. The CDR3 bases are TGTGCCAGCAGCGTAGCTGGCGGCCCGGTGAACACTGAAGCTTTCTTT.